This T cell receptor (beta chain) is from a study of early T cells in non-severe SARS-CoV-2 infection. Study background: Bulk RNA taken from unsorted whole blood was sequenced, leaving chains unpaired.

This clonotype came up many times. Its antigen is undetermined. The study, taken as a whole, reports: Clonotype matching in VDJdb favored anti-spike CD8 responses and did not capture private and CD4 specificities.

V dropped 6 bases and J dropped 6; count of bases not matched to a gene: 5. This CDR3 is built from 13 residues. Germline CDR1 and CDR2: MNHNY and SVGAGI (reference sequence). The protocol attached unique molecular identifiers to individual cDNA molecules. TCRdb re-analysed the 5' RACE reads in MiXCR, keeping a single row per CDR3 protein. The sample has around 40,000 distinct CDR3 sequences, 6% to 7.5% seen once. Sequences were derived from whole blood, sampled at baseline. The V call is TRBV6-6, the J call TRBJ1-2, with 9 bases identical to TRBD1. The receptor comes from an adult who was a healthcare worker with PCR-confirmed SARS-CoV-2 infection or an uninfected control (not recorded which). The CDR3 DNA is TGTGCCAGCAGCGTCGGACAGGGGAATGGCTACACCTTC. Protein: CASSVGQGNGYTF.